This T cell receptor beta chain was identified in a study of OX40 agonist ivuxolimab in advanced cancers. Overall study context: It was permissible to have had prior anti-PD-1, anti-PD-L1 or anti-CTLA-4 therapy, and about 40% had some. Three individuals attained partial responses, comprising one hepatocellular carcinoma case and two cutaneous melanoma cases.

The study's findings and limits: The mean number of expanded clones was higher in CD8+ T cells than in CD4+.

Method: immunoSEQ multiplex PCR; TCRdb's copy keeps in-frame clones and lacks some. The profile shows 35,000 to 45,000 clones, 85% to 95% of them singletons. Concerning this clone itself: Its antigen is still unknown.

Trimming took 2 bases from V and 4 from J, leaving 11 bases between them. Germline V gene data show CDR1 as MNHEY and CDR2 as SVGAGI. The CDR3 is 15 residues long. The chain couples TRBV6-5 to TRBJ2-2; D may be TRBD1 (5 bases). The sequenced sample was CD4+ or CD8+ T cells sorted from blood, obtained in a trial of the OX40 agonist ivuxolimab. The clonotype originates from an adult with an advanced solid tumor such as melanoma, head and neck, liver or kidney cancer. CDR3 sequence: CASSYGQGGTGELFF. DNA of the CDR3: TGTGCCAGCAGTTACGGGCAGGGTGGCACCGGGGAGCTGTTTTTT.